In this sample, the clone carrying this T cell receptor beta chain turned up many times. The record originates from a study of blood T cell repertoires in COVID-19. V was shortened by 7 bases and J by 1 base, with 10 bases between the two germline ends. The CDR3 is made up of 14 amino acids. Germline CDR1 SNHLY, CDR2 FYNNEI. Clones were read by immunoSEQ multiplex PCR, and TCRdb kept only the in-frame ones, dropping some. The table has 200,000 to 250,000 clones, 75% to 85% seen once. The clonotype was recovered from a human donor in a cohort sampled during active COVID-19. The chain links TRBV2 to TRBJ2-2; D is possibly TRBD1 (6 bases). The sample comprised peripheral blood. The CDR3 sequence: CASNVQGNTGELFF. The CDR3 coding sequence is TGTGCCAGCAATGTACAGGGGAACACCGGGGAGCTGTTTTTT.